The T cell receptor beta chain under discussion was sequenced for a study of cytomegalovirus exposure and HLA in healthy donors. Clones were sequenced by immunoSEQ multiplex PCR, and TCRdb holds only the in-frame ones, with some missing. Here the sample spans approximately 150,000 clones, roughly 92% being singletons. The CDR3 loop spans 15 amino acids. V shed 0 bases, J shed 6 bases, and the junction held 4 bases outside the gene matches. Germline loops: CDR1 SGHTA, CDR2 FQGNSA. The rearrangement links TRBV7-2 to TRBJ2-1, with TRBD2 matching 8 bases. Sequences were obtained from PBMCs. The receptor comes from a young man in good health and CMV-seronegative. The CDR3 loop reads CASSLASGSFNEQFF. CDR3 nucleotides: TGTGCCAGCAGCTTAGCGAGCGGGAGCTTCAATGAGCAGTTCTTC.